One sample yielded the 19 T cell receptor beta chains listed below, sequenced in a study of T-cell reconstitution after alpha-beta-depleted transplantation in children. Researchers prepared the TCRbeta library using unique molecular identifiers, the study reports. In TCRdb, the PCR reads were re-called with MiXCR into one record per CDR3 protein. The sample shows about 610,000 distinct CDR3 sequences, roughly a tenth of them seen only once. This material consisted of PBMCs from the stem cell graft donor, taken from the stem cell graft. These receptors were obtained from a human donor who donated a stem cell graft to a child with acute myeloid leukemia.

This clonotype was picked up many times. The gene calls are TRBV29-1 and TRBJ2-4, with D unresolved. V was shortened by 8 bases and J by 3 bases, with 17 bases between the two germline ends. The CDR3 is made up of 14 amino acids. Germline V gives CDR1 SQVTM, CDR2 ANQGSEA. CDR3 region: CSFCKTQNKNIQYF. CDR3 in DNA: TGCAGCTTCTGTAAGACTCAAAACAAAAACATTCAGTACTTC.

The chain carries TRBV10-3 and TRBJ2-1, with unresolved D. In germline, CDR1 is ENHRY, CDR2 SYGVKD. V was clipped by 2 bases and J by 6 bases, with 11 bases between them. CDR3 length: 14 amino acids. Here the CDR3 reads CAISEPYGSNEQFF. The CDR3 nucleotides are TGTGCCATCAGTGAGCCTTACGGGTCCAATGAGCAGTTCTTC.

The J gene is TRBJ2-1, the V gene TRBV3-1; 9 bases agree with TRBD2. Trimming cost V 4 bases and J 8 bases; bases outside gene matches: 12. Germline loops: CDR1 LGHDT, CDR2 YNNKEL (reference sequence). This CDR3 has 16 amino acids. The DNA for the CDR3 is TGTGCCAGCAGCCTCCGTGTAGCGGGAGTTGTTGATGAGCAGTTCTTC. Residues: CASSLRVAGVVDEQFF.

The J gene is TRBJ2-2, the V gene TRBV24-1, with a possible D match to TRBD1 (6 bases). V was clipped by 2 bases and J by 0 bases, with 9 bases between them. CDR3 length: 16 amino acids. Germline CDR1 reads KGHDR; CDR2 reads SFDVKD. This CDR3 reads CATSDYTGPNTGELFF. For the CDR3, the DNA is TGTGCCACCAGTGATTATACAGGGCCGAACACCGGGGAGCTGTTTTTT.

This chain connects TRBV7-2 to TRBJ1-6; possible D gene TRBD1, 5 bases. CDR1 and CDR2 from the germline V gene are SGHTA and FQGNSA. This CDR3 spans 19 amino acids. Trimming shortened V by 5 bases and J by 0 bases, and 20 bases separated the two germline ends. The CDR3 nucleotides read TGTGCCAGCAGCCCCGAGGGTTGGACACCGAGCTCCTATAATTCACCCCTCCACTTT. It translates to CASSPEGWTPSSYNSPLHF.

This clonotype was picked up a small number of times. The chain couples TRBV12-3 or TRBV12-4 to TRBJ2-7, with D possibly being TRBD2 (5 bases). CDR3 size: 14 residues. V lost 7 bases and J 4 bases, leaving 17 bases between the germline ends. CDR3 sequence: CASMMERGKYEQYF. CDR3 DNA: TGTGCCAGCATGATGGAAAGAGGGAAGTACGAGCAGTACTTC.

This clonotype was seen a few times. The chain couples TRBV7-9 to TRBJ2-5; D is ambiguous. Germline loops: CDR1 SEHNR, CDR2 FQNEAQ (reference sequence). The ends were cut back, 2 bases at V and 1 base at J, with 8 bases in the middle. The CDR3 spans 14 residues. Here the CDR3 DNA reads TGTGCCAGCAGCTTACCCACAGCCCAAGAGACCCAGTACTTC. It is translated as CASSLPTAQETQYF. The full variable domain, in which reference TRBV7-9 and TRBJ2-5 provide the parts outside the CDR3, is DTGVSQNPRHKITKRGQNVTFRCDPISEHNRLYWYRQTLGQGPEFLTYFQNEAQLEKSRLLSDRFSAERPKGSFSTLEIQRTEQGDSAMYLCASSLPTAQETQYFGPGTRLLVL.

In its sample, this clonotype was seen many times. The gene calls are TRBV30 and TRBJ2-7; 8 bases map to TRBD2. Trimming cost V 4 bases and J 2 bases; bases outside gene matches: 7. The CDR3 consists of 14 residues. Germline values: CDR1 GTSNPN, CDR2 SVGIG (reference sequence). Written as DNA, the CDR3 is TGTGCCTGGATCCGCCGGGGGGGACCCTACGAGCAGTACTTC. It specifies CAWIRRGGPYEQYF.

This clonotype appeared many times. In DNA, the CDR3 is TGTGCCACGCGGGTGGGGGACAGCAATGAGCAGTTCTTC. Protein sequence: CATRVGDSNEQFF. The V gene is TRBV12-3 or TRBV12-4, the J gene TRBJ2-1; TRBD1 matches 7 bases. The CDR3 consists of 13 residues. The ends lost 10 bases at V and 6 bases at J; junction bases unmatched: 9.

This sequence joins TRBV5-1 and TRBJ2-2; 8 nucleotides agree with TRBD1. This CDR3 is 16 amino acids long. The ends lost 1 base at V and 5 bases at J; junction bases unmatched: 7. Germline V gene data show CDR1 as SGHRS and CDR2 as YFSETQ. The CDR3 DNA follows: TGCGCCAGCAGCTTGAGGACAGGGTTGGCAACCGGGGAGCTGTTTTTT. As protein: CASSLRTGLATGELFF.

In the case of this clonotype: A clone one base away is much larger, so this may be a read error. The CDR3 end shows no conserved phenylalanine or tryptophan, and so a read error is likely. The chain employs TRBV29-1 and TRBJ1-1, with 7 bases identical to TRBD1. The trim removed 7 bases at V and 6 bases at J, leaving 8 bases unmatched. The germline V gene has CDR1 SQVTM and CDR2 ANQGSEA. The CDR3 sequence is 12 residues long. The CDR3 loop is CSAWTGRPEAFS. The CDR3 nucleotides read TGCAGCGCCTGGACAGGCCGCCCTGAAGCTTTCTCT.

This clonotype occurred a few times. The V call is TRBV24-1, the J call TRBJ2-1, with 14 bases fitting TRBD2. Germline trimming cut 3 bases from V and 8 bases from J; bases unmatched to any gene: 11. Germline loops: CDR1 KGHDR, CDR2 SFDVKD. The CDR3 length is 18 residues. CDR3: CATSDQGLAGEPIDEQFF. DNA of the CDR3: TGTGCCACCAGTGATCAGGGACTAGCGGGAGAGCCTATCGATGAGCAGTTCTTC.

The chain links TRBV7-2 to TRBJ2-3; 7 bases are shared with TRBD2. The V gene end was trimmed by 7 bases and the J gene end by 4 bases; junction bases not matched to a gene: 8. CDR3 length equals 14 residues. The V gene's germline CDR1 is SGHTA and CDR2 FQGNSA. CDR3 DNA sequence: TGTGCCAGCACAGCGGCGGGAGTGGCAGATACGCAGTATTTT. This sequence encodes CASTAAGVADTQYF.

This clonotype has at least ten counts. The rearrangement uses TRBV28 and TRBJ2-3; 8 bases match TRBD2. The CDR3 loop spans 17 amino acids. V was pared by 1 base and J by 3 bases, with 9 bases of the junction left unmatched. Germline assignment: CDR1 MDHEN and CDR2 SYDVKM. CDR3 nucleotide sequence: TGTGCCAGCAGTTTATCTGCTAGCGGGTGGTTGACAGATACGCAGTATTTT. Translating gives CASSLSASGWLTDTQYF. Full variable domain (outside the CDR3, taken from reference TRBV28 and TRBJ2-3): DVKVTQSSRYLVKRTGEKVFLECVQDMDHENMFWYRQDPGLGLRLIYFSYDVKMKEKGDIPEGYSVSREKKERFSLILESASTNQTSMYLCASSLSASGWLTDTQYFGPGTRLTVL.

This clonotype was detected many times. This sequence joins TRBV7-2 and TRBJ2-2; D is perhaps TRBD1 (5 bases). The CDR3 contains 16 residues. The V gene's germline CDR1 is SGHTA and CDR2 FQGNSA. Trimming pared 2 bases from V and 2 bases from J, leaving 12 bases between. This CDR3 is CASSLTPGLNTGELFF. CDR3 DNA sequence: TGTGCCAGCAGCTTAACCCCAGGGTTAAACACCGGGGAGCTGTTTTTT. The full variable domain, its missing parts supplied by reference TRBV7-2 and TRBJ2-2, is GAGVSQSPSNKVTEKGKDVELRCDPISGHTALYWYRQSLGQGLEFLIYFQGNSAPDKSGLPSDRFSAERTGGSVSTLTIQRTQQEDSAVYLCASSLTPGLNTGELFFGEGSRLTVL.

Only a few counts were recorded for this clonotype. The V call is TRBV7-9, the J call TRBJ2-7, with D possibly matching TRBD2 (6 bases). This CDR3 has 16 amino acids. CDR1 and CDR2 (germline): SEHNR, FQNEAQ (reference sequence). V lost 0 bases, J lost 3 bases, and 15 bases lay in between. For the CDR3, the DNA is TGTGCCAGCAGCTTAGCTGTCGGGACTTATTACTACGAGCAGTACTTC. Protein: CASSLAVGTYYYEQYF. The full variable domain, in which reference TRBV7-9 and TRBJ2-7 provide the parts outside the CDR3, is DTGVSQNPRHKITKRGQNVTFRCDPISEHNRLYWYRQTLGQGPEFLTYFQNEAQLEKSRLLSDRFSAERPKGSFSTLEIQRTEQGDSAMYLCASSLAVGTYYYEQYFGPGTRLTVT.

There are many counts of this clonotype. The chain is built from TRBV10-3 and TRBJ2-2; no clear D. The CDR3 contains 16 residues. Germline CDR1 is ENHRY and CDR2 is SYGVKD. V lost 0 bases and J 2 bases, leaving 10 bases between the germline ends. CDR3 sequence (DNA): TGTGCCATCAGTGAGTCGCCGGGCCCTAACACCGGGGAGCTGTTTTTT. It translates to CAISESPGPNTGELFF.

This clonotype has at least ten counts. The chain couples TRBV20-1 to TRBJ1-3; 10 bases agree with TRBD1. This CDR3 comprises 15 residues. Unmatched junction bases numbered 11, after V lost 6 bases and J lost 6 bases. The germline gives CDR1 DFQATT, CDR2 SNEGSKA (reference sequence). The CDR3 is CSAAETGTGENTIYF. The CDR3 DNA is TGCAGTGCCGCGGAAACAGGGACAGGGGAAAACACCATATATTTT.

The genes are TRBV18 and TRBJ2-1, with D hard to call. Looked up from germline, CDR1 is KGHSH and CDR2 is LQKENI. With 4 bases removed from V and 6 bases from J, the gap between germline ends came to 13 bases. The CDR3 is 14 amino acids. CDR3 protein: CASSRTGFGNEQFF. CDR3 nucleotides: TGTGCCAGCTCACGCACCGGGTTTGGCAATGAGCAGTTCTTC. Looking up the rest from reference TRBV18 and TRBJ2-1 gives the full variable domain: NAGVMQNPRHLVRRRGQEARLRCSPMKGHSHVYWYRQLPEEGLKFMVYLQKENIIDESGMPKERFSAEFPKEGPSILRIQQVVRGDSAAYFCASSRTGFGNEQFFGPGTRLTVL.